A selection of T cell receptor beta chains follows, all from one sample in a study of blood T cells in healthy people across ages. In TCRdb, the 5' RACE reads were re-called with MiXCR into one record per CDR3 protein. This sample carries roughly 800,000 distinct CDR3 sequences, 20% to 25% of them seen once, and the ten largest clones take 9.4%. This same sample was also part of a study on T cells of mothers and their children.

The sample taken for sequencing was blood. These receptors were taken from a boy aged 5-17 years in good health. Both conserved end residues are part of each CDR3. A D gene is named only where the DNA matches it firmly.

V gene,J gene,D gene,CDR3 protein
TRBV6-5,TRBJ2-1,TRBD2,CASSYPLAGGGAEQFF
TRBV7-9,TRBJ2-5,TRBD1,CASSPRAPPSDRGGETQYF
TRBV29-1,TRBJ2-6,.,CSVYGTGNSGANVLTF
TRBV20-1,TRBJ1-4,TRBD1,CSARQGATNEKLFF
TRBV12-3/TRBV12-4,.,.,CASSKVETQYF
TRBV10-3,TRBJ2-1,TRBD2,CAINAAGTSGSEQFF
TRBV2,TRBJ1-2,.,CASSESGQPANYGYTF
TRBV6-1,TRBJ1-6,TRBD1,CASRDRGLNSPLHF
TRBV21-1,TRBJ2-3,.,CASSKTGDTQYF
TRBV28,.,.,CASSLPSPYEQYF
TRBV7-3,TRBJ1-2,TRBD1,CASSLWDRVNYGYTF
TRBV6-2/TRBV6-3,TRBJ1-1,.,CASSLHGENTEAFF
TRBV7-3,TRBJ1-1,.,CASSLEVASTEAFF
TRBV7-3,TRBJ2-5,.,CASSKDSQETQYF
TRBV4-2,TRBJ2-1,.,CASSLAVRSYNEQFF
TRBV7-9,TRBJ2-7,.,CASSFLHVYEQYF
TRBV7-8,TRBJ2-3,.,CASSLAVLQSSTDTQYF
TRBV20-1,TRBJ2-1,.,CSARDYGRSNEQFF
TRBV29-1,TRBJ2-7,.,CSVETGKSYEQYF
TRBV7-9,TRBJ2-1,TRBD2,CASSPQRERHNEQFF
TRBV29-1,TRBJ1-2,.,CSVEQLNYGYTF
TRBV6-2/TRBV6-3,TRBJ2-5,.,CASSLTVASRETQYF
TRBV7-9,TRBJ1-1,.,CASSLVSGGDEAFF
TRBV12-3/TRBV12-4,TRBJ2-5,.,CASSPGDGPETQYF
TRBV28,TRBJ1-5,.,CASRANPGNNQPQHF
TRBV12-3/TRBV12-4,TRBJ2-5,.,CASSFGSGLAEETQYF
TRBV29-1,TRBJ2-1,TRBD1,CSARTGGFGEQFF
TRBV3-1,TRBJ2-1,.,CASSQEVAGYNEQFF
TRBV29-1,TRBJ2-5,.,CSVAGIPSINQETQYF
TRBV20-1,TRBJ1-6,TRBD1,CSANTGTGGNSPLHF
TRBV11-2,.,.,CASRPAVGIEQFF
TRBV15,TRBJ2-5,.,CATKAGLLQETQYF
TRBV2,TRBJ2-7,TRBD1,CASIFDRDTYEQYF
TRBV4-2,TRBJ1-2,.,CASSQPGGNYGYTF
TRBV5-1,TRBJ1-4,.,CASRPEGGEKLFF
TRBV5-1,TRBJ1-1,TRBD1,CASSKHNPGQGVVHTEAFF